The 7 T cell receptor beta chains reported below all come from one sample, sequenced in a study of CXCR3-negative and CXCR3-positive naive CD8 T cells. UMI-labeled 5' RACE TRB cDNA libraries were prepared from the cells. TCRdb re-called the 5' RACE reads and catalogs CDR3 proteins one per entry, DNA excluded. The table for this sample gives tens of thousands of distinct CDR3 sequences. Sequencing was carried out using naive CXCR3- CD8+ T cells from blood. Subset reported: CD45RO-CCR7+CD27+CD95- naive CD8+ T cells lacking CXCR3 (TNR3-). The receptors originated from a human donor in good health. Some clones in this sample may be carry-over from other donors' samples.

The chain links TRBV29-1 to TRBJ2-1; the D gene TCRdb calls, TRBD1, cannot be checked with no DNA. The germline CDR1 and CDR2 sequences are SQVTM and ANQGSEA. The CDR3 is 14 residues long. The CDR3 loop reads CSVGGQPEYNEQFF.

The chain couples TRBV29-1 to TRBJ2-2; TCRdb's D call of TRBD2 is untestable without DNA. Per the germline V gene, CDR1 is SQVTM and CDR2 is ANQGSEA. The CDR3 consists of 14 residues. The CDR3 loop reads CSVDSGSDTGELFF.

This chain joins TRBV25-1 and TRBJ1-2. Germline V gene data show CDR1 as MGHDK and CDR2 as SYGVNS. The CDR3 covers 12 residues. The CDR3 sequence is CASSPIAGGYTF.

V usage is TRBV20-1 and J usage is TRBJ2-1; with no DNA, the TCRdb D assignment of TRBD1 cannot be verified. Per germline, CDR1 DFQATT and CDR2 SNEGSKA (reference sequence). CDR3 length: 17 amino acids. CDR3 sequence reads: CSAGGGERAISFNEQFF.

The genes are TRBV6-6 and TRBJ2-1; the D gene TCRdb calls, TRBD2, cannot be checked with no DNA. Per the germline V gene, CDR1 is MNHNY and CDR2 is SVGAGI (reference sequence). The CDR3 has 18 amino acids. CDR3: CASSYPGLAGGSVSEQFF.

The rearrangement uses TRBV5-5 and TRBJ2-7; TCRdb reports TRBD2, a call that lacks DNA to check it against. The CDR3 has 22 residues. The germline CDR1 and CDR2 sequences are SGHKS and YYEKEE (reference sequence). The chain's CDR3 is CASSLAKVLRISGGQDSYEQYF.

The J gene is TRBJ2-7, the V gene TRBV28. The germline CDR1 and CDR2 sequences are MDHEN and SYDVKM. The CDR3 contains 13 residues. The CDR3 sequence: CASLARGSYEQYF.